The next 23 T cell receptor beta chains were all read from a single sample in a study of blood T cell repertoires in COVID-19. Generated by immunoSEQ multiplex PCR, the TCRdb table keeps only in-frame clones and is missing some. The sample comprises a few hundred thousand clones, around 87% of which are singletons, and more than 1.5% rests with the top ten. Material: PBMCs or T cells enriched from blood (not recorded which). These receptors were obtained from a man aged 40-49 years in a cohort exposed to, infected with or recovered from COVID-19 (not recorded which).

The CDR3 here is CASSQTDSGNTIYF. The CDR3 DNA reads TGTGCCAGCAGCCAGACAGATTCTGGAAACACCATATATTTT. The rearrangement uses TRBV3-1 (or the pseudogene TRBV3-2) and TRBJ1-3; tentative D call: TRBD1 (5 bases). V lost 3 bases and J lost 1, with 7 bases in between. CDR3 length: 14 residues. Germline CDR1 and CDR2: LGHDT and YNNKEL (reference sequence).

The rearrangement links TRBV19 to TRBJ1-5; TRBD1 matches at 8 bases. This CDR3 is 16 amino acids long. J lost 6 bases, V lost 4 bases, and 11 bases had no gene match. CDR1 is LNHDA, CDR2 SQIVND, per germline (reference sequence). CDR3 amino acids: CASSTSPQGAGQPQHF. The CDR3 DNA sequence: TGTGCCAGTAGTACCTCGCCCCAGGGGGCAGGTCAGCCCCAGCATTTT.

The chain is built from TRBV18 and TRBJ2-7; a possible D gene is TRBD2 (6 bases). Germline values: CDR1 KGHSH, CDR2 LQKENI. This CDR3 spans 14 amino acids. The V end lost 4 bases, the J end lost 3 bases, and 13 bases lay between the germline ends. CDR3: CASSREMGGYEQYF. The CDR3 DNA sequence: TGTGCCAGCTCACGTGAAATGGGGGGCTACGAGCAGTACTTC.

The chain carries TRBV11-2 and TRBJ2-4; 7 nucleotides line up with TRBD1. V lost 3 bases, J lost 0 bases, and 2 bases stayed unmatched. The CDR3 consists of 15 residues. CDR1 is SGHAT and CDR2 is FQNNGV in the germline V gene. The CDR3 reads CASSFRGLAKNIQYF. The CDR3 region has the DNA TGTGCCAGCAGCTTTAGGGGGCTAGCCAAAAACATTCAGTACTTC.

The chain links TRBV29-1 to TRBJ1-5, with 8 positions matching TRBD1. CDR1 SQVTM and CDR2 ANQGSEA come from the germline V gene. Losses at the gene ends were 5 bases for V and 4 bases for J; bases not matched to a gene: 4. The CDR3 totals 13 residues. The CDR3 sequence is CSVRGQENQPQHF. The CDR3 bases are TGCAGCGTTAGGGGACAGGAAAATCAGCCCCAGCATTTT.

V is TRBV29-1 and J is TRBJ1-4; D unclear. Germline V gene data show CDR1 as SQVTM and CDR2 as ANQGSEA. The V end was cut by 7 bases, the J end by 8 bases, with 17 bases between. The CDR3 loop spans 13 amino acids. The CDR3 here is CSGTGPEGEKLFF. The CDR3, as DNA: TGCAGCGGCACCGGTCCTGAGGGCGAAAAACTGTTTTTT.

The DNA of the CDR3 is TGTGCTAGTGGTCCTGGGACTAGCGGGAGAGGAAATGAGCAGTTCTTC. Translation gives CASGPGTSGRGNEQFF. The chain links TRBV12-5 to TRBJ2-1; 14 nucleotides align to TRBD2. The CDR3 extends over 16 amino acids. With V trimmed by 5 bases and J by 7 bases, 7 bases remained unmatched. Germline V gene sequence: CDR1 LGHNT, CDR2 FRNRAP.

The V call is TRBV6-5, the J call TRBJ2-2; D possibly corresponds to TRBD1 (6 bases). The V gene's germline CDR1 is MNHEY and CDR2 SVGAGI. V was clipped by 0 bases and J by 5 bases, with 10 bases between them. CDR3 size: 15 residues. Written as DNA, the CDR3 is TGTGCCAGCAGTTACTCAGGGACACATACCGGGGAGCTGTTTTTT. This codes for CASSYSGTHTGELFF.

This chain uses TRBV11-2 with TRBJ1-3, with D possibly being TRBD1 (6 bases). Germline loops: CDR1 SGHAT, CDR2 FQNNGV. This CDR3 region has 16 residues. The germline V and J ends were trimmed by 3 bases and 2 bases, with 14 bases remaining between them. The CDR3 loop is CASSFTGFGTGNTIYF. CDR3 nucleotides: TGTGCCAGCAGCTTCACAGGGTTTGGCACTGGAAACACCATATATTTT. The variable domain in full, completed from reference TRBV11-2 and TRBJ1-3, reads EAGVAQSPRYKIIEKRQSVAFWCNPISGHATLYWYQQILGQGPKLLIQFQNNGVVDDSQLPKDRFSAERLKGVDSTLKIQPAKLEDSAVYLCASSFTGFGTGNTIYFGEGSWLTVV.

CDR3 DNA: TGTGCCAGCAGTAAAGTCTTGGAGCAGTACTTC. Protein: CASSKVLEQYF. The gene calls are TRBV2 and TRBJ2-7; no definite D call. Per the germline V gene, CDR1 is SNHLY and CDR2 is FYNNEI. V was pared by 5 bases and J by 7 bases, with 9 bases between. The CDR3 totals 11 residues.

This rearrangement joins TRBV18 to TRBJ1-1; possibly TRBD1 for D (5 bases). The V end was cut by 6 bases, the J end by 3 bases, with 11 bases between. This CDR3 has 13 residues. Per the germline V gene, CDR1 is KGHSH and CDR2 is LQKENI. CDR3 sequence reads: CASSPRGDTEAFF. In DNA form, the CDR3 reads TGTGCCAGCTCCCCCCGGGGGGACACTGAAGCTTTCTTT.

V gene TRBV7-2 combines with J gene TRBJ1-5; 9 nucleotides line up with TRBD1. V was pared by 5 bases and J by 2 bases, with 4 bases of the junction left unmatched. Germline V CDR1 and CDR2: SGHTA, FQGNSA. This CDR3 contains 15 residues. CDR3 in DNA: TGTGCCAGCAGCATACAGGGGGCCGGCAATCAGCCCCAGCATTTT. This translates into CASSIQGAGNQPQHF.

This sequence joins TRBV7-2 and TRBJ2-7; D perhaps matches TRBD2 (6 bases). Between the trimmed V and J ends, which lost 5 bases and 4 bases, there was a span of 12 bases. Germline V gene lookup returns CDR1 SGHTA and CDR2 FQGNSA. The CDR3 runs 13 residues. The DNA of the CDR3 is TGTGCCAGCAGCCTCAGTAGCGGATACGAGCAGTACTTC. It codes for CASSLSSGYEQYF. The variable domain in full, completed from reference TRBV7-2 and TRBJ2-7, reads GAGVSQSPSNKVTEKGKDVELRCDPISGHTALYWYRQSLGQGLEFLIYFQGNSAPDKSGLPSDRFSAERTGGSVSTLTIQRTQQEDSAVYLCASSLSSGYEQYFGPGTRLTVT.

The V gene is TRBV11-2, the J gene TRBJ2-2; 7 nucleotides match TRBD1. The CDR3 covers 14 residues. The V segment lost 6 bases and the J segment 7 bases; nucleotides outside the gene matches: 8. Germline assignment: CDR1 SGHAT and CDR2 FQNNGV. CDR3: CASRQTGVGGELFF. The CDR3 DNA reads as TGTGCCAGCAGACAAACAGGGGTTGGCGGGGAGCTGTTTTTT.

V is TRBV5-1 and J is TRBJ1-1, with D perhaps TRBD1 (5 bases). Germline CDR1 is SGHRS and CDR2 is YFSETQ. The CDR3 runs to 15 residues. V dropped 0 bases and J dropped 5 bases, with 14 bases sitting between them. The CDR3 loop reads CASSLAGGRGTEAFF. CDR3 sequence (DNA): TGCGCCAGCAGCTTGGCCGGGGGGAGGGGAACTGAAGCTTTCTTT.

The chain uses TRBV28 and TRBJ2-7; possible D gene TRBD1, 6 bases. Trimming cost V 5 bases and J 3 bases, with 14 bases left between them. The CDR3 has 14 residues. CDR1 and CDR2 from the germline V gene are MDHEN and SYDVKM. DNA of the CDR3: TGTGCCAGCAGTCCCCCCAGACAGGTCTACGAGCAGTACTTC. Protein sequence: CASSPPRQVYEQYF.

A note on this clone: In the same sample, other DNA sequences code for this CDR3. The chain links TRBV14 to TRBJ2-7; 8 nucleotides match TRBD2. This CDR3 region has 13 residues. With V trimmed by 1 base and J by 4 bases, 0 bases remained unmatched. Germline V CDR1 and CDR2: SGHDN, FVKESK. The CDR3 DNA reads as TGTGCCAGCAGCCAAGGACTAGCGTACGAGCAGTACTTC. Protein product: CASSQGLAYEQYF.

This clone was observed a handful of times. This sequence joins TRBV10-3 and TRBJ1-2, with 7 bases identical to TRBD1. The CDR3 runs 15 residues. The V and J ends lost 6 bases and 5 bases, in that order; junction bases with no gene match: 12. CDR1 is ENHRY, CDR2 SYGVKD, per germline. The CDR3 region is CAIRGVGDSLYGYTF. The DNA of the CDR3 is TGTGCCATCAGGGGGGTTGGGGACAGTCTTTATGGCTACACCTTC.

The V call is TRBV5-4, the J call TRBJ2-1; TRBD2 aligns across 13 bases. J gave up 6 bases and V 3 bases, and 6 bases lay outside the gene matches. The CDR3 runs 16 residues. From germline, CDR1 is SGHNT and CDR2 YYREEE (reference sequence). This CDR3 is CASSSGTSGIGNEQFF. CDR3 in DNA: TGTGCCAGCAGCTCGGGGACTAGCGGGATTGGCAATGAGCAGTTCTTC. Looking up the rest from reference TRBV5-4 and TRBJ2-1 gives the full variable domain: ETGVTQSPTHLIKTRGQQVTLRCSSQSGHNTVSWYQQALGQGPQFIFQYYREEENGRGNFPPRFSGLQFPNYSSELNVNALELDDSALYLCASSSGTSGIGNEQFFGPGTRLTVL.

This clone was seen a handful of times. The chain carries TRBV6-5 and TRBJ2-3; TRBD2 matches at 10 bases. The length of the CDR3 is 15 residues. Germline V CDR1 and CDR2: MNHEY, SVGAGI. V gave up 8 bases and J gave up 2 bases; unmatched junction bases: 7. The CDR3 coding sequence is TGTGCCAGCGCGCTAGCGGGGGATCTCACAGATACGCAGTATTTT. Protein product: CASALAGDLTDTQYF.

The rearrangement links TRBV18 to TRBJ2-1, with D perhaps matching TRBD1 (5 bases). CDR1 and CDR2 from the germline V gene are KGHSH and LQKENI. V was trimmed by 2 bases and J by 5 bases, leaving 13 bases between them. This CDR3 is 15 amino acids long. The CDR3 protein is CASSPAGLGNNEQFF. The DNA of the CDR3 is TGTGCCAGCTCACCAGCAGGGCTGGGGAACAATGAGCAGTTCTTC.

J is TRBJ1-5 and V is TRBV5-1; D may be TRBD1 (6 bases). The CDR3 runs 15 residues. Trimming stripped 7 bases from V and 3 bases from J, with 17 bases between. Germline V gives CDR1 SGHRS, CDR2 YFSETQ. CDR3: CASFRPTGPNQPQHF. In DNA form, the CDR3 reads TGCGCCAGCTTTAGGCCGACAGGTCCCAATCAGCCCCAGCATTTT.

The CDR3 DNA follows: TGCGCCAGCAGTTCGGGACAGCAAGAGACCCAGTACTTC. This gives the protein CASSSGQQETQYF. The genes are TRBV10-1 and TRBJ2-5, with 7 bases matching TRBD1. After removal of 5 bases from V and 2 bases from J, the junction contained 2 bases not matched to a gene. Germline V lookup: CDR1 WNHNN, CDR2 SYGVQD (reference sequence). CDR3 length: 13 residues.